The present T cell receptor (beta chain) was sequenced within a study of blood T cell repertoires in COVID-19. Turning to the study itself: COVID-19 samples, acute and convalescent, were from the United States, Italy and Spain.

Source study methods: Amplified reference gene primers provided the basis for estimating nucleated cell counts. Only in-frame clones appear in the TCRdb table, and some are missing; sequencing was by immunoSEQ multiplex PCR. D and trimming were read from the DNA, whereas the V and J calls and clone size are those reported in that table. The profile shows roughly 190,000 clones, approximately 85% of them singletons. V lost 8 bases and J 1 base, leaving 8 bases between the germline ends. Looked up from germline, CDR1 is MNHEY and CDR2 is SVGAGI. The CDR3 totals 12 residues. Sequences were obtained from peripheral blood. The TCR was taken from a woman aged 55-70 years with acute or convalescent COVID-19. The V gene is TRBV6-5, the J gene TRBJ1-1; D is undetermined. This CDR3 reads CASALPNTEAFF. The CDR3 DNA reads TGTGCCAGCGCACTTCCGAACACTGAAGCTTTCTTT.